These 18 T cell receptor beta chains share one sample of origin, sequenced in a study of blood T cell repertoires in COVID-19. Profiled with immunoSEQ multiplex PCR; TCRdb holds only in-frame clones, not every one. The data contain about 260,000 clones, approximately 90% of them singletons. The specimen sequenced was PBMCs or T cells enriched from blood (not recorded which). The receptor set was obtained from a man in his forties who had been exposed to COVID-19.

This chain uses TRBV7-2 with TRBJ1-1; maybe TRBD1 (6 bases). CDR3 size: 17 residues. CDR1 is SGHTA, CDR2 FQGNSA, per germline. The V and J ends lost 1 base and 4 bases respectively, with 19 bases between them. CDR3 DNA sequence: TGTGCCAGCAGCTTAGGGTCCCTGATGGGGGCCGGCACTGAAGCTTTCTTT. Protein sequence: CASSLGSLMGAGTEAFF.

This clone was seen only once. V usage is TRBV10-3 and J usage is TRBJ2-7; weak D call: TRBD2 (6 bases). The CDR3 runs 11 residues. CDR1 and CDR2 (germline): ENHRY, SYGVKD. Trimming shortened V by 10 bases and J by 2 bases, and 9 bases separated the two germline ends. This CDR3 reads CASGMAYEQYF. For the CDR3, the DNA is TGTGCCAGCGGGATGGCCTACGAGCAGTACTTC.

V usage is TRBV28 and J usage is TRBJ1-4; 8 nucleotides align to TRBD1. V lost 2 bases and J lost 6; bases outside the gene matches: 5. The CDR3 is made up of 15 amino acids. Germline assignment: CDR1 MDHEN and CDR2 SYDVKM. Here the CDR3 reads CASSLPGGVHEKLFF. In nucleotides, the CDR3 is TGTGCCAGCAGTTTACCAGGGGGCGTACATGAAAAACTGTTTTTT.

Concerning this clone itself: Other nucleotide sequences from this sample produce the same CDR3. The V and J genes are TRBV6-5 and TRBJ2-7, with D possibly TRBD1 on 6 matching bases. The V gene lost 4 bases and the J gene lost 1 base, with 8 bases spanning the gap. This CDR3 has 13 amino acids. CDR1 and CDR2 (germline): MNHEY, SVGAGI. The CDR3 nucleotides are TGTGCCAGCAGTTCCGGACAGTCCTACGAGCAGTACTTC. This sequence encodes CASSSGQSYEQYF.

This chain connects TRBV3-1 (or the pseudogene TRBV3-2) to TRBJ2-2; 12 positions match TRBD2. From germline, CDR1 is LGHDT and CDR2 YNNKEL (reference sequence). V was pared by 3 bases and J by 3 bases, with 5 bases of the junction left unmatched. The CDR3 is 17 amino acids. DNA for the CDR3: TGTGCCAGCAGCCACTTACTAGCGGGAGGATACACCGGGGAGCTGTTTTTT. Translating gives CASSHLLAGGYTGELFF.

This clone has a handful of counts. J is TRBJ2-1 and V is TRBV7-7, with a weak D call TRBD2 (6 bases). Germline V gene sequence: CDR1 SSHAT, CDR2 FNYEAQ (reference sequence). V was cut by 7 bases and J by 4 bases, with 26 bases left in between. The CDR3 contains 18 residues. CDR3 residues: CASNLRGCGATNYNEQFF. The CDR3 region has the DNA TGTGCCAGCAACCTACGTGGGTGCGGGGCCACGAATTACAATGAGCAGTTCTTC.

The chain is built from TRBV7-9 and TRBJ1-1; no firm D call. Germline CDR1 reads SEHNR; CDR2 reads FQNEAQ (reference sequence). The CDR3 loop spans 12 amino acids. The V gene lost 9 bases and the J gene lost 0 bases, with 8 bases spanning the gap. The CDR3 loop reads CASIGLNTEAFF. The CDR3 nucleotides are TGTGCCAGTATCGGTTTGAACACTGAAGCTTTCTTT.

This clone has a single count. This chain uses TRBV5-1 with TRBJ2-1; TRBD2 aligns across 13 bases. The V gene's germline CDR1 is SGHRS and CDR2 YFSETQ. The CDR3 runs to 17 residues. V shed 4 bases and J 6 bases; nucleotides not matched to a gene: 10. The CDR3 DNA follows: TGCGCCAGCAGCCCCTTCCCCGGGACTAGCGGGACCAATGAGCAGTTCTTC. It yields the protein CASSPFPGTSGTNEQFF.

This chain uses TRBV30 with TRBJ2-7, with 12 bases that match TRBD1. Germline V gene data show CDR1 as GTSNPN and CDR2 as SVGIG (reference sequence). V shed 0 bases, J shed 7 bases, and the junction held 7 bases outside the gene matches. The CDR3 length is 15 residues. Here the CDR3 DNA reads TGTGCCTGGAGTGTAGGGGGACAGGGGGCTGGGGAGCAGTACTTC. As protein: CAWSVGGQGAGEQYF.

The J gene is TRBJ1-2, the V gene TRBV5-3, with TRBD1 as a possible D gene (5 bases). TRBV5-3 is sorted into the ORF group, with uncertain function. V was clipped by 0 bases and J by 0 bases, with 18 bases between them. The CDR3 totals 18 residues. CDR3 in DNA: TGTGCCAGAAGCTTGGAGAGGAGGGGACGTTCAGCTAACTATGGCTACACCTTC. It translates to CARSLERRGRSANYGYTF.

The sample holds one count of this clone. The CDR3 here is CASSQALNSYNEQFF. CDR3 coding DNA: TGCGCCAGCAGCCAAGCGTTAAACTCCTACAATGAGCAGTTCTTC. The gene calls are TRBV4-1 and TRBJ2-1; D unresolved. CDR3 length equals 15 residues. Germline-derived CDR1 and CDR2 are MGHRA and YSYEKL. V was pared by 1 base and J by 0 bases, with 7 bases between.

The chain couples TRBV6-2 or TRBV6-3 to TRBJ2-7; 10 bases map to TRBD2. CDR3 length: 15 amino acids. Germline CDR1 reads MNHEY; CDR2 reads SVGEGT. Losses at the gene ends were 5 bases for V and 0 bases for J; bases not matched to a gene: 4. The CDR3 sequence is CASSLSGRHSYEQYF. The CDR3 DNA reads as TGTGCCAGCAGTCTTAGCGGGAGGCACTCCTACGAGCAGTACTTC.

The V call is TRBV4-1, the J call TRBJ1-2; no clear D gene. CDR1 is MGHRA and CDR2 is YSYEKL in the germline V gene. The CDR3 contains 13 residues. V lost 1 base and J lost 5, with 8 bases in between. The CDR3, as DNA: TGCGCCAGCAGCCAAGGCGAGACATATGGCTACACCTTC. It is translated as CASSQGETYGYTF.

This sequence joins TRBV9 and TRBJ2-1; TRBD2 agrees at 10 bases. Germline CDR1 is SGDLS and CDR2 is YYNGEE. Trimming cost V 4 bases and J 8 bases; bases outside gene matches: 3. CDR3 length equals 13 residues. In DNA form, the CDR3 reads TGTGCCAGCAGCTTTAGCGGGAGGCATGAGCAGTTCTTC. Translating gives CASSFSGRHEQFF.

This chain joins TRBV4-1 and TRBJ2-6; D unclear. This CDR3 region has 16 residues. The V gene's germline CDR1 is MGHRA and CDR2 YSYEKL. Trimming cost V 1 base and J 0 bases, with 7 bases left between them. The CDR3 DNA follows: TGCGCCAGCAGCCAAGGGCAAGTCTCTGGGGCCAACGTCCTGACTTTC. This encodes CASSQGQVSGANVLTF.

The sample holds one count of this clone. The chain has TRBV2 and TRBJ2-3, with TRBD1 matching 9 bases. From germline, CDR1 is SNHLY and CDR2 FYNNEI. Germline trimming cut 4 bases from V and 3 bases from J; bases unmatched to any gene: 5. The CDR3 has 15 amino acids. Written as DNA, the CDR3 is TGTGCCAGCAGTGGGACAGGGGAATTGACAGATACGCAGTATTTT. Residues: CASSGTGELTDTQYF.

The J gene is TRBJ1-1, the V gene TRBV5-1; D perhaps matches TRBD1 (6 bases). Trimming took 4 bases from V and 8 from J, leaving 21 bases between them. The CDR3 has 15 residues. Germline V gene data show CDR1 as SGHRS and CDR2 as YFSETQ. This CDR3 reads CASSPGPGAHGEAFF. In DNA, the CDR3 is TGCGCCAGCAGCCCCGGACCAGGGGCCCACGGCGAAGCTTTCTTT.

This rearrangement joins TRBV5-1 to TRBJ1-3, with D unresolved. The CDR3 has 14 residues. Germline CDR1 and CDR2: SGHRS and YFSETQ. Deletions cut 0 bases from V and 0 bases from J, with 4 bases between. The CDR3 protein is CASSLGHSGNTIYF. CDR3 DNA: TGCGCCAGCAGCTTGGGACACTCTGGAAACACCATATATTTT.